The 31 T cell receptor beta chains listed next were all sequenced from one sample in a study of Graves' ophthalmopathy and Graves' hyperthyroidism. RNA transcripts were the template, and TCR beta CDR3 regions were amplified from them. After a first-round RT-PCR with HTBI primers, a second-round multiplex PCR was run. TCRdb re-called the multiplex PCR reads with MiXCR, one entry per CDR3 protein. The sample consists of roughly 300,000 distinct CDR3 sequences, roughly a sixth of them appearing once. Sequenced material: peripheral blood. The receptors shown here come from an adult man with Graves' ophthalmopathy.

This clonotype was seen ten or more times. The chain joins TRBV4-1 to TRBJ2-7; 9 bases agree with TRBD1. V dropped 4 bases and J dropped 0; count of bases not matched to a gene: 4. The CDR3 consists of 15 residues. CDR1 MGHRA and CDR2 YSYEKL come from the germline V gene. Here the CDR3 reads CASSPSGQGSYEQYF. In DNA form, the CDR3 reads TGCGCCAGCAGCCCTTCGGGACAGGGCTCCTACGAGCAGTACTTC.

This clonotype was counted at least ten times. The CDR3 bases are TGTGCCAGCAGCTTACAGATCGGGGGAGCAGGGACTAGCCCCGGGGAGCTGTTTTTT. Encoded protein: CASSLQIGGAGTSPGELFF. The rearrangement uses TRBV7-2 and TRBJ2-2; TRBD2 agrees at 9 bases. This CDR3 has 19 amino acids. Germline V gives CDR1 SGHTA, CDR2 FQGNSA. V lost 2 bases, J lost 6 bases, and 16 bases stayed unmatched.

This clonotype has a count of ten or more. The chain employs TRBV28 and TRBJ1-6, with TRBD1 as a possible D gene (6 bases). The V and J ends lost 3 bases and 7 bases respectively, with 16 bases between them. The CDR3 runs 16 residues. Germline values: CDR1 MDHEN, CDR2 SYDVKM. CDR3 loop: CASSLGVGQGNSPLHF. The CDR3 region has the DNA TGTGCCAGCAGTTTGGGGGTCGGCCAGGGGAATTCACCCCTCCACTTT.

The sample holds many counts of this clonotype. The CDR3: CASSAAPGQGHGYTF. The CDR3 DNA reads TGCGCCAGCAGTGCGGCCCCGGGACAGGGCCATGGCTACACCTTC. This rearrangement joins TRBV10-2 to TRBJ1-2; TRBD1 aligns across 9 bases. The V and J ends lost 4 bases and 6 bases, in that order; junction bases with no gene match: 9. From germline, CDR1 is WSHSY and CDR2 SAAADI. The CDR3 runs to 15 residues.

This clonotype was counted ten times or more. The V and J genes are TRBV9 and TRBJ2-7, with D possibly TRBD1 on 6 matching bases. This CDR3 region has 14 residues. CDR1 and CDR2 from the germline V gene are SGDLS and YYNGEE. Between the trimmed V and J ends, which lost 6 bases and 2 bases, there was a span of 15 bases. This CDR3 is CASTGRDNPYEQYF. The DNA of the CDR3 is TGTGCCAGCACCGGAAGGGACAACCCCTACGAGCAGTACTTC.

This clonotype was seen repeatedly, ten times or more. This chain joins TRBV7-2 and TRBJ1-1, with 7 bases that match TRBD1. The CDR3 has 15 amino acids. Germline-derived CDR1 and CDR2 are SGHTA and FQGNSA. The V gene end was trimmed by 5 bases and the J gene end by 4 bases; junction bases not matched to a gene: 10. The CDR3 DNA reads as TGTGCCAGCAGCCCGCGGACAGGATCACTCACTGAAGCTTTCTTT. Residues: CASSPRTGSLTEAFF. The full variable domain, completed using reference TRBV7-2 and TRBJ1-1, is GAGVSQSPSNKVTEKGKDVELRCDPISGHTALYWYRQSLGQGLEFLIYFQGNSAPDKSGLPSDRFSAERTGGSVSTLTIQRTQQEDSAVYLCASSPRTGSLTEAFFGQGTRLTVV.

The table lists this clonotype with many counts. This chain links TRBV11-2 with TRBJ2-7, with 7 bases fitting TRBD1. Germline loops: CDR1 SGHAT, CDR2 FQNNGV. This CDR3 is built from 15 residues. The V segment lost 3 bases and the J segment 5 bases; nucleotides outside the gene matches: 10. The CDR3 nucleotides are TGTGCCAGCAGCTTGGAGCCTTACGGGACAGACGAGCAGTACTTC. Translation: CASSLEPYGTDEQYF.

The table lists this clonotype with many counts. The chain uses TRBV2 and TRBJ2-1; 8 bases align to TRBD2. V shed 8 bases and J 10 bases; nucleotides not matched to a gene: 16. The CDR3 contains 15 residues. The germline CDR1 and CDR2 sequences are SNHLY and FYNNEI. CDR3 nucleotide sequence: TGTGCCAGCCTAGGTTTAGGTAGCGGGACTCGGGAGCAGTTCTTC. Protein product: CASLGLGSGTREQFF. The full variable domain, completed using reference TRBV2 and TRBJ2-1, is EPEVTQTPSHQVTQMGQEVILRCVPISNHLYFYWYRQILGQKVEFLVSFYNNEISEKSEIFDDQFSVERPDGSNFTLKIRSTKLEDSAMYFCASLGLGSGTREQFFGPGTRLTVL.

This clonotype was seen ten or more times. The chain combines TRBV6-2 or TRBV6-3 with TRBJ1-2; TRBD1 aligns across 7 bases. Per the germline V gene, CDR1 is MNHEY and CDR2 is SVGEGT. The CDR3 is 14 amino acids. The V and J ends lost 6 bases and 4 bases, in that order; junction bases with no gene match: 8. The CDR3 loop is CASRNLDRVYGYTF. CDR3 DNA sequence: TGTGCCAGCAGGAACCTTGACAGGGTCTATGGCTACACCTTC.

The table lists this clonotype with many counts. The V call is TRBV5-1, the J call TRBJ2-5; TRBD2 matches at 8 bases. Trimming cost V 1 base and J 4 bases; bases outside gene matches: 3. CDR3 length equals 14 residues. Germline CDR1 is SGHRS and CDR2 is YFSETQ. For the CDR3, the DNA is TGCGCCAGCAGCTTGCAAGCGGGGGCAGAGACCCAGTACTTC. The encoded protein is CASSLQAGAETQYF.

This clonotype has a count of ten or more. This chain joins TRBV25-1 and TRBJ2-7; TRBD1 might be the D (5 bases). Trimming took 3 bases from V and 5 from J, leaving 11 bases between them. CDR3 length: 13 residues. Germline V CDR1 and CDR2: MGHDK, SYGVNS. CDR3 DNA: TGTGCCAGCAGTGAGCAGCAGGGCGACGAGCAGTACTTC. Its protein product is CASSEQQGDEQYF.

At least ten counts were recorded for this clonotype. The chain links TRBV10-3 to TRBJ2-6; a possible D gene is TRBD2 (6 bases). Trimming cost V 2 bases and J 4 bases, with 15 bases left between them. There are 17 residues in the CDR3. In germline, CDR1 is ENHRY, CDR2 SYGVKD. This CDR3 is CAISEPGVSLGANVLTF. CDR3 nucleotide sequence: TGTGCCATCAGTGAGCCGGGAGTATCCTTAGGGGCCAACGTCCTGACTTTC.

This clonotype was recorded at least ten times. A much larger clonotype is one base distant, so this may be a read error. V usage is TRBV6-5 and J usage is TRBJ2-7; 8 bases align to TRBD2. The CDR3 runs to 17 residues. Germline V gives CDR1 MNHEY, CDR2 SVGAGI. The chain's CDR3 is CASSYKRAGAGSCEQYF. As DNA, the CDR3 is TGTGCCAGCAGCTACAAGCGAGCGGGGGCCGGATCCTGCGAGCAGTACTTC.

V usage is TRBV12-3 or TRBV12-4 and J usage is TRBJ1-2, with TRBD1 matching 9 bases. This CDR3 is 14 amino acids long. V was clipped by 6 bases and J by 8 bases; unmatched bases: 10. The CDR3 loop is CASSLGTGSRGYTF. In DNA form, the CDR3 reads TGTGCCAGCAGCCTTGGGACAGGGTCGAGAGGCTACACCTTC.

This clonotype has more than one count but fewer than ten. V is TRBV11-2 and J is TRBJ2-2; D not certain. Trimming removed 5 bases from V and 4 bases from J, with 8 bases in between. The length of the CDR3 is 13 residues. Germline CDR1 is SGHAT and CDR2 is FQNNGV. The CDR3 loop reads CASSTRVTGELFF. CDR3 sequence (DNA): TGTGCCAGCAGCACAAGGGTCACCGGGGAGCTGTTTTTT.

The chain is built from TRBV2 and TRBJ2-2; TRBD1 is a possible D gene (5 bases). Trimming cost V 5 bases and J 1 base, with 14 bases left between them. The CDR3 contains 16 residues. From germline, CDR1 is SNHLY and CDR2 FYNNEI. DNA of the CDR3: TGTGCCAGCAGTCCAACAGGAGTTTTGAACACCGGGGAGCTGTTTTTT. It specifies CASSPTGVLNTGELFF.

The chain recombines TRBV6-1 with TRBJ2-5; 7 positions match TRBD1. With V trimmed by 11 bases and J by 1 base, 1 base remained unmatched. The CDR3 has 11 amino acids. Germline CDR1 and CDR2: MNHNS and SASEGT. The chain's CDR3 is CAGQVQETQYF. The DNA of the CDR3 is TGTGCCGGACAGGTCCAAGAGACCCAGTACTTC.

This clonotype appeared many times. The J gene is TRBJ2-5, the V gene TRBV5-1; D remains unclear. The V gene's germline CDR1 is SGHRS and CDR2 YFSETQ. The CDR3 has 12 residues. V lost 7 bases and J 0 bases, leaving 7 bases between the germline ends. The CDR3 here is CASADHQETQYF. Written as DNA, the CDR3 is TGCGCCAGCGCCGACCACCAAGAGACCCAGTACTTC.

Turning to this clonotype: A much larger clone is a single base away; this may be a read error. Likely a read error: the CDR3 ends without its conserved phenylalanine or tryptophan. The chain has TRBV20-1 and TRBJ2-7; D might be TRBD2 (6 bases). V lost 1 base and J 5 bases, leaving 21 bases between the germline ends. The germline V gene encodes CDR1 DFQATT and CDR2 SNEGSKA (reference sequence). This CDR3 spans 16 amino acids. CDR3 sequence reads: CSARGPAVGGLNEQYL. The CDR3 coding sequence is TGCAGTGCTAGAGGCCCCGCTGTGGGGGGTCTTAACGAGCAGTACCTC.

The sample holds many counts of this clonotype. The genes are TRBV29-1 and TRBJ1-3; no clear D gene. CDR3 size: 14 residues. Germline CDR1 reads SQVTM; CDR2 reads ANQGSEA. Trimming took off 1 base at V and 0 bases at J, with 7 bases between the two ends. The CDR3 nucleotides are TGCAGCGTTGAAGGAGACGGCTCTGGAAACACCATATATTTT. Protein product: CSVEGDGSGNTIYF.

This clonotype has at least ten counts. The rearrangement joins TRBV30 to TRBJ1-3; 10 bases line up with TRBD1. Trimming took 5 bases from V and 16 from J; bases not matched to a gene: 14. The germline gives CDR1 GTSNPN, CDR2 SVGIG (reference sequence). The CDR3 loop spans 13 amino acids. For the CDR3, the DNA is TGTGCCTGGGAACGACAGGGGGCGACTCCCCCGTATTTT. It is translated as CAWERQGATPPYF.

This clonotype was seen many times. The V gene is TRBV2, the J gene TRBJ2-7; 8 bases are shared with TRBD1. The CDR3 sequence is 15 residues long. In germline, CDR1 is SNHLY, CDR2 FYNNEI. The junction had 6 bases not matched to a gene; V was cut back by 1 base and J by 4 bases. As DNA, the CDR3 is TGTGCCAGCAGTGAAGATCAGGGGGCCCCTTACGAGCAGTACTTC. This sequence encodes CASSEDQGAPYEQYF.

This clonotype was found many times. This chain's CDR3 is CASSVNGGAPEAFF. The CDR3 nucleotides are TGTGCCAGCAGCGTAAATGGGGGGGCACCTGAAGCTTTCTTT. V gene TRBV9 combines with J gene TRBJ1-1, with D possibly matching TRBD1 (6 bases). The CDR3 sequence is 14 residues long. Germline CDR1 is SGDLS and CDR2 is YYNGEE. Trimming took off 1 base at V and 6 bases at J, with 13 bases between the two ends.

This clonotype was seen at least ten times. A much larger clone lies a single base off, so this may be a read error. V usage is TRBV6-2 or TRBV6-3 and J usage is TRBJ2-5; D is ambiguous. The CDR3 extends over 14 amino acids. Germline V gives CDR1 MNHEY, CDR2 SVGEGT. The CDR3 is CASSYSEGQGTQYF. CDR3 nucleotide sequence: TGTGCCAGCAGTTACTCGGAAGGCCAAGGGACCCAGTACTTC.

This clonotype has ten or more counts. This chain connects TRBV6-5 to TRBJ1-1, with TRBD1 matching over 9 bases. The CDR3 contains 12 residues. V shed 6 bases, J shed 8 bases, and the junction held 4 bases outside the gene matches. CDR1 is MNHEY, CDR2 SVGAGI, per germline. CDR3 coding DNA: TGTGCCAGCAGCAACAGGGGGCGAGAAGCTTTCTTT. This gives the protein CASSNRGREAFF.

Many counts were recorded for this clonotype. The chain uses TRBV27 and TRBJ2-2, with 10 bases identical to TRBD2. CDR3 length: 16 residues. V shed 4 bases, J shed 4 bases, and the junction held 6 bases outside the gene matches. Per the germline V gene, CDR1 is MNHEY and CDR2 is SMNVEV (reference sequence). Written as DNA, the CDR3 is TGTGCCAGCAGTTCAGGACTAGCGGTGGGCACCGGGGAGCTGTTTTTT. Translated, it gives CASSSGLAVGTGELFF.

The V gene is TRBV9, the J gene TRBJ2-5; D is perhaps TRBD1 (6 bases). Germline loops: CDR1 SGDLS, CDR2 YYNGEE. The V and J ends lost 4 bases and 2 bases respectively, with 12 bases between them. The CDR3 extends over 14 amino acids. In DNA form, the CDR3 reads TGTGCCAGCAGCATTGGGACAACTCAAGAGACCCAGTACTTC. It is translated as CASSIGTTQETQYF.

This clonotype has at least ten counts. The chain recombines TRBV7-9 with TRBJ2-7; 13 positions agree with TRBD2. Germline V gene sequence: CDR1 SEHNR, CDR2 FQNEAQ (reference sequence). The ends lost 4 bases at V and 3 bases at J; junction bases unmatched: 6. The CDR3 is made up of 16 amino acids. The CDR3 sequence is CASSSMTSGRIYEQYF. The CDR3 coding sequence is TGTGCCAGCAGCTCGATGACTAGCGGGAGGATCTACGAGCAGTACTTC.

The rearrangement uses TRBV7-2 and TRBJ1-5; D remains ambiguous. Germline-derived CDR1 and CDR2 are SGHTA and FQGNSA. Trimming cost V 5 bases and J 2 bases, with 10 bases left between them. The length of the CDR3 is 14 residues. DNA of the CDR3: TGTGCCAGCAGCCCCCAGGCAGGCAATCAGCCCCAGCATTTT. Encoded protein: CASSPQAGNQPQHF.

In DNA form, the CDR3 reads TGTGCCAGCAGTGGCTCCGGGACAGGGAGCAACGAGCAGTACTTC. Translated, it gives CASSGSGTGSNEQYF. This chain uses TRBV25-1 with TRBJ2-7, with 9 bases matching TRBD1. Per the germline V gene, CDR1 is MGHDK and CDR2 is SYGVNS. This CDR3 region has 15 residues. V shed 4 bases and J 5 bases; nucleotides not matched to a gene: 9.

This clonotype was seen many times. The rearrangement uses TRBV29-1 and TRBJ1-2; D may be TRBD1 (5 bases). Germline-derived CDR1 and CDR2 are SQVTM and ANQGSEA. CDR3 size: 14 residues. The V and J ends lost 3 bases and 2 bases respectively, with 13 bases between them. In nucleotides, the CDR3 is TGCAGCGTTGATAGCGGTCAGGGAAACTATGGCTACACCTTC. It encodes CSVDSGQGNYGYTF.